This T cell receptor beta chain was captured by sequencing in a study of CD8 T cells in Susac syndrome (dated by TCRdb to the late 2010s). Background for the entire study: Of the Susac syndrome patients who were sequenced, six had clinically active disease and about eight were in clinical remission. Whether CD8+ T cell activation and differentiation in Susac syndrome was antigen driven was tested using repertoire sequencing. At the time of blood withdrawal, Susac syndrome patients were either therapy-naive, taking corticosteroids (with some also receiving IVIg), or on IVIg alone. The clonality of the CD8+ T cell repertoire was compared across approximately 11 healthy donors, roughly 14 Susac syndrome patients and fewer than 16 multiple sclerosis patients.

Peripheral blood CD8+ and CD4+ T cells from healthy donors, Susac syndrome patients and multiple sclerosis patients were profiled by high-throughput TCR beta sequencing. Susac syndrome patients met recently defined diagnostic criteria for definite or probable disease. CD8+ TEMRA cells were enriched by FACS, while bulk CD8+ and CD4+ T cells were purified by magnetic negative isolation. Blood was collected in EDTA tubes and processed within 24 hours, with PBMCs isolated through density gradient centrifugation. PBMCs destined for TCR sequencing were cryopreserved in liquid nitrogen and later thawed in a 37 °C water bath. A purity of at least 90% was achieved for sorted or isolated CD4+, CD8+ and CD8+ TEMRA cells. The CDR3 runs 16 amino acids, cysteine and phenylalanine included. This entry keeps only the CDR3 DNA: 48 bases, framed from base 1. Relative to germline, V is missing 0 bases and J is missing 2 bases, with 5 bases of the junction outside any gene match. The germline V gene sets CDR1 to KGHSH and CDR2 to LQKENI.

RNA was extracted with the RNeasy kit and roughly 0.5 to 1 ug was reverse transcribed using random hexamers. The immunoSEQ multiplex PCR assay, which covers 54 Vbeta and 13 Jbeta segments, was used to amplify TCR beta CDR3 regions. PCR amplification bias was corrected using a synthetic template baseline for primer optimization and computational correction. From the authors' description of their analysis: Reads were assigned to V, D and J genes according to IMGT and analyzed in immunoSEQ Analyzer, with only productive sequences retained. Clonality was computed as one minus Shannon entropy normalized by log2 of the number of productive unique sequences. For each patient and control, public and private clones were evaluated among the 100 most prevalent clones. Clones were defined as Susac-specific when absent from the healthy and MS cohorts, from roughly 1,100 published viral clones and from other ImmuneACCESS disease sequences. TCRdb took the public reads, trimmed them with fastp at Q25, ran MiXCR for clone calling and kept in-frame beta chains. Rows with a matching CDR3 protein are joined into one entry that keeps the most common DNA and genes. The V and J calls and clone size are TCRdb's, not the authors'. The table for this sample lists about 120,000 distinct CDR3 sequences; around 95% of them were counted only once. The ten most abundant clones make up about 0.19% of the sample.

What the study reported, not specific to this receptor: Clonal expansion was seen in Susac syndrome CD8+ repertoires, peaking in CD8+ TEMRA cells and being greater in clinically active patients than in remitting ones. In the total CD8+ and CD8+ TEMRA repertoires, more than 15 and five Susac-specific public clones, respectively, were identified. The number of individuals in the TCR sequencing and HLA analysis was acknowledged as relatively small.

A remark on this clonotype: Its specific antigen is unknown. Base qualities are missing; no much larger clone stands one base away.

Material: CD8+ T cells from PBMCs. This TCR was sampled from a human donor with Susac syndrome. This chain joins TRBV18 to TRBJ2-5; 8 junctional bases match TRBD2. Here is the DNA: TGTGCCAGCTCACCACCGGCTAGCGGGTCACAAGAGACCCAGTACTTC. Its translation reads: CASSPPASGSQETQYF.